The next 5 T cell receptor beta chains were all read from a single sample in a study of PD-1 blockade in classical Hodgkin lymphoma. Autologous stem cell transplantation was followed by relapse in every patient, and brentuximab vedotin exposure varied. Assay used: immunoSEQ multiplex PCR; TCRdb lists only in-frame clones, some missing. The sample includes almost 100,000 clones, over 85% seen only once; the top ten take approximately 2.8%. The sample here was peripheral blood mononuclear cells (PBMCs), taken at baseline. The receptors stem from a human donor with classical Hodgkin lymphoma.

V is TRBV12-5 and J is TRBJ2-5; D possibly corresponds to TRBD1 (6 bases). This CDR3 is built from 13 residues. The germline V gene has CDR1 LGHNT and CDR2 FRNRAP. Trimming took off 7 bases at V and 2 bases at J, with 11 bases between the two ends. CDR3 loop: CASVRTVQETQYF. The CDR3 DNA reads TGTGCTAGTGTTCGGACAGTTCAAGAGACCCAGTACTTC.

The chain couples TRBV18 to TRBJ2-4; either TRBD1 or TRBD2 may supply D (5 bases each). This CDR3 is built from 15 residues. V gave up 3 bases and J gave up 0 bases, with 9 bases separating them. Germline CDR1 KGHSH, CDR2 LQKENI. CDR3 loop: CASSPGRVAKNIQYF. The CDR3 nucleotides are TGTGCCAGCTCACCGGGACGGGTAGCCAAAAACATTCAGTACTTC.

The chain uses TRBV28 and TRBJ1-2; 10 positions agree with TRBD1. Trimming took 6 bases from V and 8 from J; bases not matched to a gene: 6. Per germline, CDR1 MDHEN and CDR2 SYDVKM. The CDR3 consists of 13 residues. CDR3 DNA sequence: TGTGCCAGCAGCGCGACAGGGGGCCGGGGCTACACCTTC. The encoded protein is CASSATGGRGYTF.

The V and J genes are TRBV6-6 and TRBJ1-2; no clear D. This CDR3 is built from 13 residues. Between the trimmed V and J ends, which lost 4 bases and 5 bases, there was a span of 11 bases. Germline assignment: CDR1 MNHNY and CDR2 SVGAGI (reference sequence). The CDR3 nucleotides are TGTGCCAGCAGTTCTGAGGGAGGTTATGGCTACACCTTC. Translation gives CASSSEGGYGYTF.

This clone was picked up a small number of times. The gene calls are TRBV7-3 and TRBJ2-5; D possibly corresponds to TRBD2 (6 bases). CDR3 length: 14 amino acids. CDR1 is SGHTA, CDR2 FQGTGA, per germline. Trimming removed 2 bases from V and 5 bases from J, with 12 bases in between. The CDR3 sequence: CASSLLGGRETQYF. CDR3 nucleotide sequence: TGTGCCAGCAGCTTACTGGGGGGTCGCGAGACCCAGTACTTC. The complete variable domain, with remaining parts taken from reference TRBV7-3 and TRBJ2-5, reads GAGVSQTPSNKVTEKGKYVELRCDPISGHTALYWYRQSLGQGPEFLIYFQGTGAADDSGLPNDRFFAVRPEGSVSTLKIQRTERGDSAVYLCASSLLGGRETQYFGPGTRLLVL.